This note documents a single T cell receptor (beta chain) sequence. A junction end diverges from the germline sequence, so it may reflect a read error. These data are taken from a study of tumor-infiltrating lymphocytes in primary liver carcinoma. Unsorted whole blood served as the source of blood RNA, and germline DNA was extracted as well. The germline V gene encodes CDR1 SGHNT and CDR2 YYREEE (reference sequence). The CDR3 spans 11 residues. Starting material of 500 ng total RNA yielded TCR beta cDNA via a constant-region primer. Slightly modified ARM-PCR with three nested multiplex PCR rounds yielded TCR beta libraries. Use of TRBV1-TRBV30 forward primers with a C-beta reverse primer characterized the first two PCR rounds, which lasted ten to eleven cycles each. TCRdb ran MiXCR on the multiplex PCR reads and lists one entry per CDR3 protein. The sample consists of about 330,000 distinct CDR3 sequences, 65% of them appearing once.

This receptor was obtained from a man aged 35-49 years with primary liver carcinoma and hepatitis B virus infection. The chain is built from TRBV5-4 and TRBJ1-1; a possible D gene is TRBD1 (5 bases). Sequenced sample: peripheral blood. The CDR3, as DNA: TGTGCCAGCAGCTTCGGGGGTGAAGCTTCCTTT. Amino acids: CASSFGGEASF.